The present T cell receptor (beta chain) was sequenced within a study of cytomegalovirus exposure and HLA in healthy donors. TCRdb's copy holds only in-frame clones and misses some; the assay was immunoSEQ multiplex PCR. The profile shows over 75,000 clones, approximately 81% of them singletons. In this sample, this clone turned up a few times. Trimming stripped 0 bases from V and 4 bases from J, with 6 bases between. The V gene's germline CDR1 is ENHRY and CDR2 SYGVKD. The CDR3 loop spans 13 amino acids. The study drew the donors from its approximately 110-subject validation cohort, separate from the 666-subject first cohort.

This chain links TRBV10-3 with TRBJ1-2; no firm D call. Sequencing was performed on PBMCs. This receptor was identified in a man aged 18-30 years in good health and CMV-seropositive. DNA of the CDR3: TGTGCCATCAGTGAGTCGAACTCCTATGGCTACACCTTC. Translation: CAISESNSYGYTF.